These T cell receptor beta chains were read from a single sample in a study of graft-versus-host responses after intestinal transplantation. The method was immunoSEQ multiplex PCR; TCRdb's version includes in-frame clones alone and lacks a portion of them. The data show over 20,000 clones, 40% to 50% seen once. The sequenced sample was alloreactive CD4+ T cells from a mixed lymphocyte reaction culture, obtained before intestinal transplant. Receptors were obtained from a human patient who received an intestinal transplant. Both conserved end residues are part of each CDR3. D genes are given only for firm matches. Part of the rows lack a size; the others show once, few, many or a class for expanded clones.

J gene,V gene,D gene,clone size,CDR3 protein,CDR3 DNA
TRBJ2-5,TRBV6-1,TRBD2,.,CASSEWRTSGAQETQYF,TGTGCCAGCAGTGAATGGAGGACTAGCGGGGCCCAAGAGACCCAGTACTTC
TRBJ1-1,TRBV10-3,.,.,CAIVGGRDTEAFF,TGTGCCATCGTCGGGGGGCGAGACACTGAAGCTTTCTTT
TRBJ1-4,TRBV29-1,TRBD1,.,CSAKTGLGEKLFF,TGCAGCGCCAAGACAGGGTTAGGCGAAAAACTGTTTTTT
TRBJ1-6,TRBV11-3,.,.,CASSLDSNSPLHF,TGTGCCAGCAGCTTAGATTCAAATTCACCCCTCCACTTT
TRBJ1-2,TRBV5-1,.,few,CASSLDSFFMANTF,TGCGCCAGCAGCTTGGACAGCTTTTTTATGGCTAACACCTTC
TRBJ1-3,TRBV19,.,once,CASRRYGNSGNTIYF,TGTGCCAGTCGAAGATACGGGAACTCTGGAAACACCATATATTTT
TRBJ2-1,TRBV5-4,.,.,CASSLGTSYNEQFF,TGTGCCAGCAGCTTGGGTACCAGTTACAATGAGCAGTTCTTC
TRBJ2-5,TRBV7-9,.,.,CASSLRLVQETQYF,TGTGCCAGCAGCTTAAGACTAGTCCAAGAGACCCAGTACTTC
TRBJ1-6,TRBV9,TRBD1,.,CASSVTGDNSPLHF,TGTGCCAGCAGCGTGACAGGGGATAATTCACCCCTCCACTTT
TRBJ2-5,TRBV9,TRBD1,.,CASSGRQGEQYF,TGTGCCAGCAGCGGACGACAGGGAGAGCAGTACTTC
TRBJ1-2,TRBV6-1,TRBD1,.,CASRQGGYGYTF,TGTGCCAGCCGGCAGGGGGGCTATGGCTACACCTTC
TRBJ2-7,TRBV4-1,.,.,CASSQDGTPDYEQYF,TGCGCCAGCAGCCAAGATGGGACACCGGACTACGAGCAGTACTTC
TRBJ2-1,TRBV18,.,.,CASSPSWQGGNEQFF,TGTGCCAGCTCACCATCATGGCAGGGTGGAAATGAGCAGTTCTTC
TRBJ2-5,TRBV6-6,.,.,CASSSYRKTQETQYF,TGTGCCAGCAGTTCCTACAGGAAAACCCAAGAGACCCAGTACTTC
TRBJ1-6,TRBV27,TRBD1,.,CASSSRTGGYPLHF,TGTGCCAGCAGTTCCAGGACAGGGGGCTACCCCCTCCACTTT
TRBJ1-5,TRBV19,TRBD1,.,CASSSGQDYNQPQHF,TGTGCCAGTAGTAGTGGACAGGATTACAATCAGCCCCAGCATTTT
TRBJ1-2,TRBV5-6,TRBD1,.,CASSLGTGGLGYTF,TGTGCCAGCAGCCTGGGGACAGGGGGCCTTGGCTACACCTTC
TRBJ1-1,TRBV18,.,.,CASSPGAINTEAFF,TGTGCCAGCTCACCAGGGGCCATAAACACTGAAGCTTTCTTT
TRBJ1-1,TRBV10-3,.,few,CAISSGYTEAFF,TGTGCCATCAGCTCAGGGTACACTGAAGCTTTCTTT
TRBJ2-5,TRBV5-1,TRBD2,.,CASSLIGTSGVETQYF,TGCGCCAGCAGCTTGATTGGGACTAGCGGGGTCGAGACCCAGTACTTC
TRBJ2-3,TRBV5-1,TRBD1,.,CASSQGAGDTQYF,TGCGCCAGCTCGCAGGGGGCTGGGGATACGCAGTATTTT
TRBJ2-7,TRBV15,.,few,CATSRGGTNYEQYF,TGTGCCACCAGCAGAGGCGGCACAAACTACGAGCAGTACTTC
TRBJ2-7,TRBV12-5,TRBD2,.,CASGLVRLRGSYEQYF,TGTGCTAGTGGTTTGGTACGTCTGCGGGGGTCCTACGAGCAGTACTTC
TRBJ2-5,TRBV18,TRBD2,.,CASSPSGGTETQYF,TGTGCCAGCTCACCTAGCGGGGGGACGGAGACCCAGTACTTC
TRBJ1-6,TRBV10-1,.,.,CASSDYGIGVSPLHF,TGCGCCAGCAGTGACTACGGGATCGGAGTATCACCCCTCCACTTT
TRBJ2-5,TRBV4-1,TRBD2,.,CASSRATSGGAWETQYF,TGCGCCAGCAGCCGGGCGACTAGCGGGGGGGCCTGGGAGACCCAGTACTTC
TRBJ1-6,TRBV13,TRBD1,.,CASSLRQGDNSPLHF,TGTGCCAGCAGCTTAAGACAGGGGGACAATTCACCCCTCCACTTT
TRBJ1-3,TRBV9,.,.,CASSPDVTAGNTIYF,TGTGCCAGCAGCCCCGACGTGACAGCTGGAAACACCATATATTTT
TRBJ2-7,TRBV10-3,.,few,CAISELRFPLYEQYF,TGTGCCATCAGTGAGTTGCGTTTCCCTCTCTACGAGCAGTACTTC
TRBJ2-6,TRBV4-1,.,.,CASSQDPFYTSSGANVLTF,TGCGCCAGCAGCCAAGACCCCTTCTATACCTCCTCTGGGGCCAACGTCCTGACTTTC
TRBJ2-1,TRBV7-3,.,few,CASSPDSNNEQFF,TGTGCCAGCAGCCCGGACAGCAACAATGAGCAGTTCTTC
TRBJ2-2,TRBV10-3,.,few,CAISVLAGSGELFF,TGTGCCATCAGTGTTCTGGCGGGGTCCGGGGAGCTGTTTTTT
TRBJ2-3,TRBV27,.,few,CASSFRTVIADTQYF,TGTGCCAGCAGTTTTAGGACAGTAATAGCAGATACGCAGTATTTT
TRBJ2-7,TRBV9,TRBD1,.,CASSVGDRGYEQYF,TGTGCCAGCAGCGTAGGAGACAGGGGTTACGAGCAGTACTTC
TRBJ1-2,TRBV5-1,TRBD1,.,CASTSQGEGYTF,TGCGCCAGCACATCCCAGGGGGAGGGCTACACCTTC
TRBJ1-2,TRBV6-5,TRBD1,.,CASTNNDRGGGYTF,TGTGCCAGCACCAATAACGACAGGGGTGGGGGCTACACCTTC
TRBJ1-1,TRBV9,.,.,CASSPLYGEAFF,TGTGCCAGCAGCCCTCTCTACGGTGAAGCTTTCTTT
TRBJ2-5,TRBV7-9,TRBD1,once,CASSLGFGTGGRETQYF,TGTGCCAGCAGCTTGGGGTTTGGTACAGGGGGAAGAGAGACCCAGTACTTC
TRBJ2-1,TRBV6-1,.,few,CASSVPWRRGGGEQFF,TGTGCCAGCAGTGTCCCATGGCGGCGGGGTGGAGGTGAGCAGTTCTTC
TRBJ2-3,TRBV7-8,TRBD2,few,CASSLASGGPRTPDTQYF,TGTGCCAGCAGCTTAGCCAGCGGGGGGCCTAGAACCCCAGATACGCAGTATTTT
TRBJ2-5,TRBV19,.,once,CASSTSSGMETQYF,TGTGCCAGTAGTACATCCAGTGGCATGGAGACCCAGTACTTC
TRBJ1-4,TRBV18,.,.,CASSPPYWGDNEKLFF,TGTGCCAGCTCACCACCGTATTGGGGGGATAATGAAAAACTGTTTTTT
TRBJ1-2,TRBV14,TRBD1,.,CASSFWTGNYGYTF,TGTGCCAGCAGCTTTTGGACAGGAAACTATGGCTACACCTTC
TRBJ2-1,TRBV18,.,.,CASSTLIGVASYNEQFF,TGTGCCAGCTCAACCCTGATCGGGGTTGCTTCCTACAATGAGCAGTTCTTC
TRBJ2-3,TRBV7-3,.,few,CASGGFGDTQYF,TGTGCCAGCGGGGGGTTCGGAGATACGCAGTATTTT